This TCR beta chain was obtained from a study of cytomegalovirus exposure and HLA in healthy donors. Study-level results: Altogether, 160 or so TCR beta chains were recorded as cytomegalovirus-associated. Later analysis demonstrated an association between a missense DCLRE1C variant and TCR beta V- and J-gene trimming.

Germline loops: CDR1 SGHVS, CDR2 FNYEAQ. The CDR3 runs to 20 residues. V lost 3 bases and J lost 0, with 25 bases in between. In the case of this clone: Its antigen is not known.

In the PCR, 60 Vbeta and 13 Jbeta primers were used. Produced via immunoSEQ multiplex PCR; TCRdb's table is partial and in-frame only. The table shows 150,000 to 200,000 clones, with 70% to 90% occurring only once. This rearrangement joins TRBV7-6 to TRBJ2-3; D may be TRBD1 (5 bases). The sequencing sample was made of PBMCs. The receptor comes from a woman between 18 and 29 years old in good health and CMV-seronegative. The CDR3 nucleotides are TGTGCCAGCAGCTTTCAGAGGAGTGCTAGGGGCGTATATAGCACAGATACGCAGTATTTT. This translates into CASSFQRSARGVYSTDTQYF.